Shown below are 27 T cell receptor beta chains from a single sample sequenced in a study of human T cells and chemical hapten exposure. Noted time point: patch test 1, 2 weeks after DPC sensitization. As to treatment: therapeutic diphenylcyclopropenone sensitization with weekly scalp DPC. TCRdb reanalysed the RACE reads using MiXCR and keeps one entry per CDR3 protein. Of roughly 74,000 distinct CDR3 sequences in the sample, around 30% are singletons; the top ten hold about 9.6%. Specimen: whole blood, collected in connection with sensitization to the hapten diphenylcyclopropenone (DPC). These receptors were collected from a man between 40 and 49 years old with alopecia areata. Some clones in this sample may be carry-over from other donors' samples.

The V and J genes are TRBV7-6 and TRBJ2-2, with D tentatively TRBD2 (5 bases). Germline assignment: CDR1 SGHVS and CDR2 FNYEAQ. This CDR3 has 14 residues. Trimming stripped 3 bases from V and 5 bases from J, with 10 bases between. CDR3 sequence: CASSFGGGTGELFF. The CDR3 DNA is TGTGCCAGCAGCTTCGGCGGAGGAACCGGGGAGCTGTTTTTT.

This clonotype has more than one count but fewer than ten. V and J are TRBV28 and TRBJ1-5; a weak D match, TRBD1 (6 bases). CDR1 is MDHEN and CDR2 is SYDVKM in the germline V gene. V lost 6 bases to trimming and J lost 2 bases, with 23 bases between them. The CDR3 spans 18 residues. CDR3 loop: CASRSNSRGGAGNQPQHF. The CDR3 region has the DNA TGTGCCAGCAGATCTAACTCCCGGGGGGGGGCCGGCAATCAGCCCCAGCATTTT.

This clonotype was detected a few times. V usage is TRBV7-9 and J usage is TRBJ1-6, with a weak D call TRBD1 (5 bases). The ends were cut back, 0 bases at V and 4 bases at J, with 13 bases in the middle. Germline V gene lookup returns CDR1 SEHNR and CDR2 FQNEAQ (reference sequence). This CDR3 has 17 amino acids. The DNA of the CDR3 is TGTGCCAGCAGCTTAGCGCGGGGGATATTGTATAATTCACCCCTCCACTTT. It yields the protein CASSLARGILYNSPLHF.

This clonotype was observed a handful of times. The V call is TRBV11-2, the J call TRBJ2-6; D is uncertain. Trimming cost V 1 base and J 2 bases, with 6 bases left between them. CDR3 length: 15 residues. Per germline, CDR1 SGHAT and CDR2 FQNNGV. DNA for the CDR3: TGTGCCAGCAGCTTAGGCGATACTGGGGCCAACGTCCTGACTTTC. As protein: CASSLGDTGANVLTF.

CDR3 loop: CASAGYRGSHGWANVLTF. The CDR3 region has the DNA TGTGCCAGCGCAGGGTACAGGGGCTCCCACGGCTGGGCCAACGTCCTGACTTTC. The chain joins TRBV12-3 or TRBV12-4 to TRBJ2-6, with 7 positions matching TRBD1. CDR3 length: 18 residues. J gave up 5 bases and V 8 bases, and 18 bases lay outside the gene matches.

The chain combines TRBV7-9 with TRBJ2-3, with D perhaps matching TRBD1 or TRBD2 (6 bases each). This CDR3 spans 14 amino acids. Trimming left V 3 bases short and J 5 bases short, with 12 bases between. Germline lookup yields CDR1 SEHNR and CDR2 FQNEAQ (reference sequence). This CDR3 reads CASSLWGAEDTQYF. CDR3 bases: TGTGCCAGCAGCTTGTGGGGGGCGGAAGATACGCAGTATTTT.

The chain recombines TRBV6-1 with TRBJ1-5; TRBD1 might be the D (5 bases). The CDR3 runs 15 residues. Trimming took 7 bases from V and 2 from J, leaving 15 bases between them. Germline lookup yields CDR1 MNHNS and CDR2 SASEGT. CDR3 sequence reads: CASNGRGAGNQPQHF. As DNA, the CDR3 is TGTGCCAGCAACGGTCGGGGCGCGGGCAATCAGCCCCAGCATTTT.

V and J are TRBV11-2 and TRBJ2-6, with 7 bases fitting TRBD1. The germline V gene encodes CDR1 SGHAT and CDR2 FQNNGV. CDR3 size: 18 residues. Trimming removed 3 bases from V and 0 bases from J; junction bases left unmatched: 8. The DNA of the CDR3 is TGTGCCAGCAGCTTGACGACAGGGAAAGGCTCTGGGGCCAACGTCCTGACTTTC. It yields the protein CASSLTTGKGSGANVLTF. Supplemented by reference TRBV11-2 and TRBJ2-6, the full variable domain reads EAGVAQSPRYKIIEKRQSVAFWCNPISGHATLYWYQQILGQGPKLLIQFQNNGVVDDSQLPKDRFSAERLKGVDSTLKIQPAKLEDSAVYLCASSLTTGKGSGANVLTFGAGSRLTVL.

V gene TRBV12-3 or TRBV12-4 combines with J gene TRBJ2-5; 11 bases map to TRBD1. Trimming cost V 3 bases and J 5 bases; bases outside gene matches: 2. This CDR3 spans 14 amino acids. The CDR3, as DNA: TGTGCCAGCAGTTTGCGGACAGGGGGCGAGACCCAGTACTTC. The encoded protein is CASSLRTGGETQYF.

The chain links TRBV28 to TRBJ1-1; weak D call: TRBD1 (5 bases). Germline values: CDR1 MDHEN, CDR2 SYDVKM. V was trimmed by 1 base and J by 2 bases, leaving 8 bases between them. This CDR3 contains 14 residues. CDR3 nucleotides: TGTGCCAGCAGTTTATTAGGGACCAACACTGAAGCTTTCTTT. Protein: CASSLLGTNTEAFF.

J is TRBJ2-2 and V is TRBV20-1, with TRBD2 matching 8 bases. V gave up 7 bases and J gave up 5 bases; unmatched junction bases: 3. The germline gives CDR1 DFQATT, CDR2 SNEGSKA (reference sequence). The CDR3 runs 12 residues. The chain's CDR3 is CSGTGGTGELFF. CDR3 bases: TGCAGTGGGACGGGAGGGACCGGGGAGCTGTTTTTT.

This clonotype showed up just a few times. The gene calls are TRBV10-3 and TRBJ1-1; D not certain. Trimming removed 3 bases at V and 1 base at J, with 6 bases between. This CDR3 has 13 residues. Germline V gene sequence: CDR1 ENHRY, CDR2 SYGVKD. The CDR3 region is CAISEPQNTEAFF. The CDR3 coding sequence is TGTGCCATCAGTGAACCACAGAACACTGAAGCTTTCTTT.

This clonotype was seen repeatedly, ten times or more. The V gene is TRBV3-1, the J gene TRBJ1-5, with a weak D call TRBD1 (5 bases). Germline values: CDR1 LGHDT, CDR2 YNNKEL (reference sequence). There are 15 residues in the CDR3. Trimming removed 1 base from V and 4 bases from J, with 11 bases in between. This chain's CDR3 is CASSQGRGGNQPQHF. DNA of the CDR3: TGTGCCAGCAGCCAAGGGAGGGGCGGGAATCAGCCCCAGCATTTT.

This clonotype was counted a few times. CDR3 DNA: TGCAGTGCTAGAGACAGAGTCAACCTTGGGGAGCTGTTTTTT. Residues: CSARDRVNLGELFF. The chain uses TRBV20-1 and TRBJ2-2; D call uncertain. CDR1 and CDR2 (germline): DFQATT, SNEGSKA (reference sequence). With 0 bases removed from V and 8 bases from J, the gap between germline ends came to 13 bases. This CDR3 has 14 amino acids.

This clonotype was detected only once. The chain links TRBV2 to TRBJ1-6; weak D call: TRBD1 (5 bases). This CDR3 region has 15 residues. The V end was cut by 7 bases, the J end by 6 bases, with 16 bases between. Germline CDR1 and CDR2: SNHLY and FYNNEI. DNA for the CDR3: TGTGCCAGCAATGGGGGTGTAGTGAGTAATTCACCCCTCCACTTT. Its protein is CASNGGVVSNSPLHF.

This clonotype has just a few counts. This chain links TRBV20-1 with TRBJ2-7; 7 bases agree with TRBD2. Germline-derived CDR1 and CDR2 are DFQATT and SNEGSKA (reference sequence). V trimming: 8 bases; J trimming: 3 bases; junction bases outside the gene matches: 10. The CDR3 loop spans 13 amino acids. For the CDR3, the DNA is TGCAGTCCTCGACCCCTAGCGGTCTACGAGCAGTACTTC. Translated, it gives CSPRPLAVYEQYF.

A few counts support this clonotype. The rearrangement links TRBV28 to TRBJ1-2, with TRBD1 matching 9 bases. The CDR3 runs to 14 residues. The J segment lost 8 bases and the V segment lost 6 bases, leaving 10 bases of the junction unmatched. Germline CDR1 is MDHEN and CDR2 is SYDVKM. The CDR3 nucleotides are TGTGCCAGCAGCCTACAGGGGGCGGTTGACGGCTACACCTTC. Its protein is CASSLQGAVDGYTF.

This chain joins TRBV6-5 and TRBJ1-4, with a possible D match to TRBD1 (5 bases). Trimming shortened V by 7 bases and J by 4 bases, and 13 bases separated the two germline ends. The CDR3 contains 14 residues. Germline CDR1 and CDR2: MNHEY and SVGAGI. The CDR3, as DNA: TGTGCCAGCACCAGAGGGGCGGGTAATGAAAAACTGTTTTTT. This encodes CASTRGAGNEKLFF.

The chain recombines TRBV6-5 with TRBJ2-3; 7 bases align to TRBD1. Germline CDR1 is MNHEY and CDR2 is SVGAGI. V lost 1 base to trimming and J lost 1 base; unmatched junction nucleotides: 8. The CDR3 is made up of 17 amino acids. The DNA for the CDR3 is TGTGCCAGCAGTTACTTGACAGGGACCTCCCGCACAGATACGCAGTATTTT. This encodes CASSYLTGTSRTDTQYF.

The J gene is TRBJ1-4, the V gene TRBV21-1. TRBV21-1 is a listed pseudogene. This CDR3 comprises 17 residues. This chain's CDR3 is CASSKERASATNEKLFF. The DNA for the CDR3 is TGTGCCAGCAGCAAAGAGCGTGCCAGTGCAACTAATGAAAAACTGTTTTTT.

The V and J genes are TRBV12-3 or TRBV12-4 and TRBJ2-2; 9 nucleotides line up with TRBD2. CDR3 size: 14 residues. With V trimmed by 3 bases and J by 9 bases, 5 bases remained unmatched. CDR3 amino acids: CASSFSGSRRELFF. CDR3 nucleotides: TGTGCCAGCAGTTTTAGCGGGAGTAGGCGGGAGCTGTTTTTT.

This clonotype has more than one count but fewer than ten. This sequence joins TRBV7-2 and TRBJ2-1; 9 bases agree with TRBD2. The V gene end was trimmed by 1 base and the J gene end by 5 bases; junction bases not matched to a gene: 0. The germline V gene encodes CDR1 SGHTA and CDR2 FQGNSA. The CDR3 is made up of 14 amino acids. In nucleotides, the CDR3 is TGTGCCAGCAGCTTAGGGACTAGCGACAATGAGCAGTTCTTC. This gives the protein CASSLGTSDNEQFF.

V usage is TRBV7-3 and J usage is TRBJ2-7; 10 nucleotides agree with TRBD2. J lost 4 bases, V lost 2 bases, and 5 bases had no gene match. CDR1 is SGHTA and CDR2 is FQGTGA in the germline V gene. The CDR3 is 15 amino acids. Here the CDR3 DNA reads TGTGCCAGCAGCTTATATGCTAGCGGGAGTTACGAGCAGTACTTC. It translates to CASSLYASGSYEQYF.

CDR3 sequence: CASLTSNEQFF. Here the CDR3 DNA reads TGTGCCAGCCTGACAAGCAATGAGCAGTTCTTC. V is TRBV2 and J is TRBJ2-1, with D uncertain. V dropped 8 bases and J dropped 6 bases, with 8 bases sitting between them. This CDR3 is built from 11 residues. From germline, CDR1 is SNHLY and CDR2 FYNNEI.

CDR3 DNA: TGTGCCAGCAGTGAATTGGGGCACAACACCGGGGAGCTGTTTTTT. Translating gives CASSELGHNTGELFF. V is TRBV25-1 and J is TRBJ2-2, with D perhaps TRBD1 (5 bases). Trimming cost V 1 base and J 2 bases, with 8 bases left between them. The CDR3 extends over 15 amino acids. Germline V CDR1 and CDR2: MGHDK, SYGVNS. The full variable domain, rest sourced from reference TRBV25-1 and TRBJ2-2, is EADIYQTPRYLVIGTGKKITLECSQTMGHDKMYWYQQDPGMELHLIHYSYGVNSTEKGDLSSESTVSRIRTEHFPLTLESARPSHTSQYLCASSELGHNTGELFFGEGSRLTVL.

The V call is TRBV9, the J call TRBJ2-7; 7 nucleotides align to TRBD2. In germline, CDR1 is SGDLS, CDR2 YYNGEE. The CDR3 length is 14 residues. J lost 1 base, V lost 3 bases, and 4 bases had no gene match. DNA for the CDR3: TGTGCCAGCAGCGAGAGCGGGGCATCCTACGAGCAGTACTTC. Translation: CASSESGASYEQYF. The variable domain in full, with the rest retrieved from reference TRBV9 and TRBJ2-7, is DSGVTQTPKHLITATGQRVTLRCSPRSGDLSVYWYQQSLDQGLQFLIQYYNGEERAKGNILERFSAQQFPDLHSELNLSSLELGDSALYFCASSESGASYEQYFGPGTRLTVT.

In DNA, the CDR3 is TGTGCCAGCAGCAAAAAGCAGATCAACACCGGGGAGCTGTTTTTT. Protein sequence: CASSKKQINTGELFF. V gene TRBV6-5 combines with J gene TRBJ2-2; no definite D call. Germline-derived CDR1 and CDR2 are MNHEY and SVGAGI. This CDR3 comprises 15 residues. Trimming pared 6 bases from V and 2 bases from J, leaving 13 bases between.